This T cell receptor (beta chain) comes out of a study of blood T cells in healthy people across ages. The CDR3 has 14 residues. Looked up from germline, CDR1 is SGHRS and CDR2 is YFSETQ. Deletions cut 4 bases from V and 4 bases from J, with 15 bases between. Donors ranged from about 6 to 95 years old and were healthy Caucasians in Russia. Each sample yielded at least 7 million isolated PBMCs. PCR was performed a second time for roughly 7 to 11 cycles using a sample-barcoded 5' primer and a J-beta primer mix. Each cDNA molecule received a tag from a template-switch adaptor that had 12 random nucleotides. TCRdb analysed the 5' RACE reads with MiXCR anew, one entry per CDR3 protein. Among about 1,800,000 distinct CDR3 sequences listed, approximately 30% were seen once.

This clonotype was obtained from a woman aged 30 to 39 in good health. Source material: blood. The chain links TRBV5-1 to TRBJ2-7, with D tentatively TRBD2 (6 bases). The CDR3 here is CASSVGEEGYEQYF. As DNA, the CDR3 is TGCGCCAGCAGCGTGGGAGAGGAGGGATACGAGCAGTACTTC.